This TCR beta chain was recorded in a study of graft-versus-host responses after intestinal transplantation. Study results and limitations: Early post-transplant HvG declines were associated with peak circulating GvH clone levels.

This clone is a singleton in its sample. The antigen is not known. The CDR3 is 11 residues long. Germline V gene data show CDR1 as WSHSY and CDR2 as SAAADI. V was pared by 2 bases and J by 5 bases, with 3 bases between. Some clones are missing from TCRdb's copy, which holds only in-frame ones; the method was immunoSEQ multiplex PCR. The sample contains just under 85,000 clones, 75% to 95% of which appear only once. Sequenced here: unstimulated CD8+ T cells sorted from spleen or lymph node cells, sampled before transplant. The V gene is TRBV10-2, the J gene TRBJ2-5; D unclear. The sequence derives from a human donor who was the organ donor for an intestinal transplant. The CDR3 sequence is CASSEGETQYF. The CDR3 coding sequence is TGCGCCAGCAGTGAGGGGGAGACCCAGTACTTC.